This is a list of T cell receptor beta chains from one sample in a study of cytomegalovirus exposure and HLA in healthy donors. Clones were sequenced by immunoSEQ multiplex PCR, and TCRdb holds only the in-frame ones, with some missing. The data show over 150,000 clones, around 77% seen once. The sample was PBMCs. These receptors were obtained from a man in his sixties in good health and CMV-seronegative. Both conserved end residues are part of each CDR3. The D gene is left open where the match is weak. Only some rows state a clone size, as once, few, many or a class for expanded clones.

d_gene: NA; j_gene: TRBJ1-5; v_gene: TRBV6-6; abundance: NA; CDR3aa: CASSPGSSVYQPQHF; CDR3nt: TGTGCCAGCAGCCCCGGTTCCTCGGTCTATCAGCCCCAGCATTTT
d_gene: NA; j_gene: TRBJ1-4; v_gene: TRBV7-2; abundance: NA; CDR3aa: CASSQRSRGEKLFF; CDR3nt: TGTGCCAGCAGCCAGAGGAGTAGGGGTGAAAAACTGTTTTTT
d_gene: NA; j_gene: TRBJ2-7; v_gene: TRBV5-1; abundance: NA; CDR3aa: CASSLGPSSRATYEQYF; CDR3nt: TGCGCCAGCAGCTTGGGCCCTTCGAGCAGGGCTACCTACGAGCAGTACTTC
d_gene: TRBD1; j_gene: TRBJ1-2; v_gene: TRBV4-1; abundance: NA; CDR3aa: CASSQDELGTGNGYTF; CDR3nt: TGCGCCAGCAGCCAAGATGAGCTAGGGACAGGGAATGGCTACACCTTC
d_gene: TRBD2; j_gene: TRBJ2-2; v_gene: TRBV30; abundance: few; CDR3aa: CAWSVLAGDTGELFF; CDR3nt: TGTGCCTGGAGTGTACTAGCGGGGGACACCGGGGAGCTGTTTTTT
d_gene: TRBD2; j_gene: TRBJ2-7; v_gene: TRBV6-5; abundance: NA; CDR3aa: CASSYVRSGSYEQYF; CDR3nt: TGTGCCAGCAGTTACGTCCGGAGCGGGAGCTACGAGCAGTACTTC
d_gene: NA; j_gene: TRBJ1-4; v_gene: TRBV30; abundance: NA; CDR3aa: CAWSVGRLEKLFF; CDR3nt: TGTGCCTGGAGTGTAGGGAGGCTGGAAAAACTGTTTTTT
d_gene: TRBD1; j_gene: TRBJ2-7; v_gene: TRBV7-9; abundance: NA; CDR3aa: CASSSIRQGPYEQYF; CDR3nt: TGTGCCAGCAGCTCGATCCGACAGGGCCCCTACGAGCAGTACTTC
d_gene: NA; j_gene: TRBJ2-1; v_gene: TRBV19; abundance: NA; CDR3aa: CASTMGATYNEQFF; CDR3nt: TGTGCCAGTACTATGGGGGCAACCTACAATGAGCAGTTCTTC
d_gene: TRBD2; j_gene: TRBJ2-3; v_gene: TRBV7-9; abundance: NA; CDR3aa: CASSLVGGTRATDTQYF; CDR3nt: TGTGCCAGCAGCTTAGTGGGGGGGACTAGAGCCACAGATACGCAGTATTTT
d_gene: NA; j_gene: TRBJ2-3; v_gene: TRBV14; abundance: NA; CDR3aa: CASSQGRFGNTQYF; CDR3nt: TGTGCCAGCAGCCAAGGGAGGTTTGGCAATACGCAGTATTTT
d_gene: NA; j_gene: TRBJ1-5; v_gene: TRBV6-1; abundance: NA; CDR3aa: CTSSDGGSGSQPQHF; CDR3nt: TGTACCAGCAGTGACGGGGGGAGTGGAAGTCAGCCCCAGCATTTT
d_gene: TRBD2; j_gene: TRBJ2-3; v_gene: TRBV19; abundance: NA; CDR3aa: CASSDRDYSTDTQYF; CDR3nt: TGTGCCAGTAGTGACCGGGACTACAGCACAGATACGCAGTATTTT
d_gene: TRBD1; j_gene: TRBJ1-2; v_gene: TRBV6-5; abundance: NA; CDR3aa: CASRSTGVYGYTF; CDR3nt: TGTGCCAGCAGGTCGACAGGGGTCTATGGCTACACCTTC
d_gene: NA; j_gene: TRBJ2-7; v_gene: TRBV30; abundance: NA; CDR3aa: CAWNPDYHEQYF; CDR3nt: TGTGCCTGGAATCCGGACTACCACGAGCAGTACTTC
d_gene: TRBD1; j_gene: TRBJ1-6; v_gene: TRBV5-1; abundance: NA; CDR3aa: CASSLGQEGSPLHF; CDR3nt: TGCGCCAGCAGCCTTGGACAGGAGGGATCACCCCTCCACTTT
d_gene: NA; j_gene: TRBJ2-7; v_gene: TRBV10-3; abundance: NA; CDR3aa: CAIRDNYEQYF; CDR3nt: TGTGCCATCAGGGACAACTACGAGCAGTACTTC
d_gene: TRBD1; j_gene: TRBJ2-7; v_gene: TRBV5-1; abundance: once; CDR3aa: CASSSKGQGPYEQYF; CDR3nt: TGCGCCAGCAGCTCTAAGGGACAGGGGCCCTACGAGCAGTACTTC
d_gene: NA; j_gene: TRBJ2-5; v_gene: TRBV7-6; abundance: NA; CDR3aa: CASSLVQKETQYF; CDR3nt: TGTGCCAGCAGCTTAGTTCAGAAAGAGACCCAGTACTTC
d_gene: TRBD1; j_gene: TRBJ1-2; v_gene: TRBV7-9; abundance: NA; CDR3aa: CASSFYRGQGYTF; CDR3nt: TGTGCCAGCAGCTTCTACAGGGGGCAAGGCTACACCTTC
d_gene: NA; j_gene: TRBJ2-2; v_gene: TRBV29-1; abundance: NA; CDR3aa: CSVDGQSTGELFF; CDR3nt: TGCAGCGTTGACGGACAGAGCACCGGGGAGCTGTTTTTT
d_gene: NA; j_gene: TRBJ2-7; v_gene: TRBV27; abundance: NA; CDR3aa: CASSLRTRANEQYF; CDR3nt: TGTGCCAGCAGTTTACGGACGAGGGCGAACGAGCAGTACTTC
d_gene: TRBD1; j_gene: TRBJ2-7; v_gene: TRBV18; abundance: NA; CDR3aa: CASSPQGQGNYEQYF; CDR3nt: TGTGCCAGCTCACCTCAGGGACAGGGTAATTACGAGCAGTACTTC
d_gene: TRBD2; j_gene: TRBJ2-5; v_gene: TRBV30; abundance: NA; CDR3aa: CAWTRPGLAGGPRKTQYF; CDR3nt: TGTGCCTGGACCCGGCCCGGACTAGCGGGAGGGCCGCGGAAGACCCAGTACTTC
d_gene: NA; j_gene: TRBJ2-7; v_gene: TRBV7-9; abundance: NA; CDR3aa: CASSTQQGSYEQYF; CDR3nt: TGTGCCAGCAGCACCCAACAGGGCTCCTACGAGCAGTACTTC
d_gene: NA; j_gene: TRBJ2-3; v_gene: TRBV7-2; abundance: NA; CDR3aa: CASSSARDKSTDTQYF; CDR3nt: TGTGCCAGCAGCTCGGCCCGGGACAAGAGCACAGATACGCAGTATTTT
d_gene: TRBD1; j_gene: TRBJ2-5; v_gene: TRBV19; abundance: NA; CDR3aa: CASRPGQGVGETQYF; CDR3nt: TGTGCCAGTAGGCCCGGACAGGGGGTAGGAGAGACCCAGTACTTC
d_gene: NA; j_gene: TRBJ1-6; v_gene: TRBV6-6; abundance: NA; CDR3aa: CASSWSGENNSPLHF; CDR3nt: TGTGCCAGCAGTTGGTCAGGGGAAAATAATTCACCCCTCCACTTT
d_gene: TRBD1; j_gene: TRBJ1-2; v_gene: TRBV27; abundance: NA; CDR3aa: CASSLRGQRYTF; CDR3nt: TGTGCCAGCAGTCTCAGGGGGCAACGCTACACCTTC
d_gene: TRBD2; j_gene: TRBJ2-5; v_gene: TRBV14; abundance: NA; CDR3aa: CASSHWTSGSQETQYF; CDR3nt: TGTGCCAGCAGCCACTGGACTAGCGGGTCCCAAGAGACCCAGTACTTC
d_gene: NA; j_gene: TRBJ2-1; v_gene: TRBV21-1; abundance: once; CDR3aa: CASSKGAGMAKLKFRWSSYNEQFF; CDR3nt: TGTGCCAGCAGCAAAGGGGCAGGGATGGCTAAATTGAAATTTCGTTGGAGCTCCTACAATGAGCAGTTCTTC
d_gene: NA; j_gene: TRBJ2-7; v_gene: TRBV5-1; abundance: NA; CDR3aa: CASSSTAGLSYEQYF; CDR3nt: TGCGCCAGCAGCTCCACGGCGGGGCTCTCCTACGAGCAGTACTTC
d_gene: TRBD2; j_gene: TRBJ2-5; v_gene: TRBV6-5; abundance: NA; CDR3aa: CASLPTSGGQETQYF; CDR3nt: TGTGCCAGCTTGCCCACTAGCGGGGGGCAAGAGACCCAGTACTTC
d_gene: NA; j_gene: TRBJ2-7; v_gene: TRBV9; abundance: NA; CDR3aa: CASSSGYSYEQYF; CDR3nt: TGTGCCAGCAGTTCGGGGTACTCCTACGAGCAGTACTTC
d_gene: NA; j_gene: TRBJ2-5; v_gene: TRBV28; abundance: NA; CDR3aa: CASSLGGGETQYF; CDR3nt: TGTGCCAGCAGTTTAGGTGGGGGCGAGACCCAGTACTTC
d_gene: NA; j_gene: TRBJ2-3; v_gene: TRBV5-4; abundance: NA; CDR3aa: CASSLGGGRITDTQYF; CDR3nt: TGTGCCAGCAGCTTGGGTGGCGGAAGAATAACAGATACGCAGTATTTT
d_gene: NA; j_gene: TRBJ2-7; v_gene: TRBV11-2; abundance: NA; CDR3aa: CASSLAAGGEQYF; CDR3nt: TGTGCCAGCAGCCTCGCGGCCGGTGGCGAGCAGTACTTC
d_gene: NA; j_gene: TRBJ1-4; v_gene: TRBV11-3; abundance: NA; CDR3aa: CASSLPLSTRGATNEKLFF; CDR3nt: TGTGCCAGCAGCTTACCCTTGAGTACCAGGGGTGCAACTAATGAAAAACTGTTTTTT
d_gene: TRBD1; j_gene: TRBJ1-1; v_gene: TRBV19; abundance: NA; CDR3aa: CASSTRQGAGKSEAFF; CDR3nt: TGTGCCAGTAGTACTCGACAGGGGGCCGGGAAGTCGGAAGCTTTCTTT
d_gene: NA; j_gene: TRBJ2-7; v_gene: TRBV5-1; abundance: NA; CDR3aa: CASSLEWGDRHF; CDR3nt: TGCGCCAGCAGCTTGGAGTGGGGGGATCGACACTTC
d_gene: TRBD1; j_gene: TRBJ2-7; v_gene: TRBV7-7; abundance: once; CDR3aa: CASSLGQGDNYEQYF; CDR3nt: TGTGCCAGCAGCTTAGGACAGGGGGACAATTACGAGCAGTACTTC
d_gene: NA; j_gene: TRBJ1-2; v_gene: TRBV7-2; abundance: few; CDR3aa: CASSPGKGLSYGYTF; CDR3nt: TGTGCCAGCAGCCCGGGGAAGGGCCTATCCTATGGCTACACCTTC
d_gene: TRBD2; j_gene: TRBJ2-3; v_gene: TRBV7-9; abundance: NA; CDR3aa: CASSPGTSESTDTQYF; CDR3nt: TGTGCCAGCAGCCCGGGGACTAGCGAGAGCACAGATACGCAGTATTTT
d_gene: TRBD2; j_gene: TRBJ2-1; v_gene: TRBV5-5; abundance: NA; CDR3aa: CASSAEGRDYNEQFF; CDR3nt: TGTGCCAGCAGCGCAGAAGGGAGGGACTACAATGAGCAGTTCTTC